This T cell receptor (beta chain) came from a study of blood T cell repertoires in COVID-19. V was shortened by 2 bases and J by 2 bases, with 7 bases between the two germline ends. From germline, CDR1 is MNHEY and CDR2 SMNVEV (reference sequence). CDR3 length: 14 amino acids. Those enrolled in Seattle joined during active infection and were followed longitudinally afterward. The repertoire was sequenced with immunoSEQ multiplex PCR; TCRdb's copy has only in-frame clones and lacks some. The sample contains roughly 320,000 clones, about 90% of which appear only once. The TCR comes from a woman aged 25 to 39 with COVID-19, enrolled during active disease. The sample taken for sequencing was peripheral blood. The J gene is TRBJ1-3, the V gene TRBV27; D not certain. CDR3 coding DNA: TGTGCCAGCAGTTTAGCAGGAACTGGAAACACCATATATTTT. It translates to CASSLAGTGNTIYF.